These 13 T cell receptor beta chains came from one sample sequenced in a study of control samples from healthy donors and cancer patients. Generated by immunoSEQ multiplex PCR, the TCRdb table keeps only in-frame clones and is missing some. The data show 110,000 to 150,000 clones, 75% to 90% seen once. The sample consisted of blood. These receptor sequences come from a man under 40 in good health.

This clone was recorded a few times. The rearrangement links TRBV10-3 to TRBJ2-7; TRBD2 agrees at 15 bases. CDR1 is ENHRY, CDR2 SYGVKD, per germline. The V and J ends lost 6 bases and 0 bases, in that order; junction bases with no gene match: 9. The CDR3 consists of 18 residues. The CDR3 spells CAIRSGTSGGLSSYEQYF. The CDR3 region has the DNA TGTGCCATCAGATCCGGGACTAGCGGGGGGCTGAGCTCCTACGAGCAGTACTTC.

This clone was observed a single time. The CDR3 protein is CASSRDNLLGTQYF. Written as DNA, the CDR3 is TGCGCCAGCAGCAGGGATAACCTACTTGGTACGCAGTATTTT. The J gene is TRBJ2-3, the V gene TRBV5-1, with D unresolved. The germline V gene has CDR1 SGHRS and CDR2 YFSETQ. V was clipped by 4 bases and J by 8 bases, with 17 bases between them. This CDR3 contains 14 residues.

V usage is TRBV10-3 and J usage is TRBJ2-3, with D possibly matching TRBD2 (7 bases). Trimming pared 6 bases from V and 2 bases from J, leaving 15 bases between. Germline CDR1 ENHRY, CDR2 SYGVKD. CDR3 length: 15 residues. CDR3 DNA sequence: TGTGCCATCAGGGGGGCGAGCGGGGACACAGATACGCAGTATTTT. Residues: CAIRGASGDTDTQYF.

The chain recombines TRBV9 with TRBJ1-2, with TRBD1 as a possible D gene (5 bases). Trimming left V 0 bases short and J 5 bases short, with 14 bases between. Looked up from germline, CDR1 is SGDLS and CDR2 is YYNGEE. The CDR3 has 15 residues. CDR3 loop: CASSVEEGPIYGYTF. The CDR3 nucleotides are TGTGCCAGCAGCGTAGAGGAGGGACCGATTTATGGCTACACCTTC.

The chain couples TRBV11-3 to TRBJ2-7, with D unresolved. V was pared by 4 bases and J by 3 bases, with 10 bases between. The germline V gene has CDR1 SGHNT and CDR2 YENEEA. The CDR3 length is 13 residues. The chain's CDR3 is CASSSPRYYEQYF. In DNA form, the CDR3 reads TGTGCCAGCAGCTCACCACGATACTACGAGCAGTACTTC.

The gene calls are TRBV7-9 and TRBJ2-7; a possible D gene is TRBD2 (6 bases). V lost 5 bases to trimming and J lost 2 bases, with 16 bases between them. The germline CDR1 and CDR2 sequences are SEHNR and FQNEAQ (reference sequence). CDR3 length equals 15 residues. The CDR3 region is CASSIWLAATYEQYF. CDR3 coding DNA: TGTGCCAGCAGCATTTGGTTAGCGGCCACCTACGAGCAGTACTTC.

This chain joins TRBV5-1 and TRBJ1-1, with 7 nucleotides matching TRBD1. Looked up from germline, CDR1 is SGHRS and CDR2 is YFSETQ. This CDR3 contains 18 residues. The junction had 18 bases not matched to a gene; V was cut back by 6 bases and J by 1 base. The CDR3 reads CASKRLNRGLFRNTEAFF. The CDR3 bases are TGCGCCAGCAAACGGTTGAACAGGGGATTATTTAGGAACACTGAAGCTTTCTTT.

CDR3 residues: CASSAPGTGRTYEQYF. The DNA of the CDR3 is TGTGCCAGCAGTGCCCCCGGGACAGGGCGAACCTACGAGCAGTACTTC. The rearrangement links TRBV28 to TRBJ2-7; 9 bases line up with TRBD1. Trimming removed 5 bases from V and 2 bases from J; junction bases left unmatched: 10. This CDR3 is built from 16 residues. Germline-derived CDR1 and CDR2 are MDHEN and SYDVKM. Using reference TRBV28 and TRBJ2-7 for the parts outside the CDR3, the full variable domain is DVKVTQSSRYLVKRTGEKVFLECVQDMDHENMFWYRQDPGLGLRLIYFSYDVKMKEKGDIPEGYSVSREKKERFSLILESASTNQTSMYLCASSAPGTGRTYEQYFGPGTRLTVT.

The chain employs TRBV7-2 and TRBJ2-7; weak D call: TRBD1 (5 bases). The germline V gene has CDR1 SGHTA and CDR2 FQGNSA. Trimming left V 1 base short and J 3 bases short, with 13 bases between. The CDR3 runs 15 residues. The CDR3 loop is CASSLGAKGDYEQYF. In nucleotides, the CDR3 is TGTGCCAGCAGCTTAGGAGCAAAAGGGGACTACGAGCAGTACTTC.

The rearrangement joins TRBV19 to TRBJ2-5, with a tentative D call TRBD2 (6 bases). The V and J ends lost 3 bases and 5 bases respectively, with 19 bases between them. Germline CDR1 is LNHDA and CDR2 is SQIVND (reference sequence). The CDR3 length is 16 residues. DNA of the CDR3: TGTGCCAGTAGTATTCGGGGGATGGGTGGGAGTGAGACCCAGTACTTC. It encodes CASSIRGMGGSETQYF.

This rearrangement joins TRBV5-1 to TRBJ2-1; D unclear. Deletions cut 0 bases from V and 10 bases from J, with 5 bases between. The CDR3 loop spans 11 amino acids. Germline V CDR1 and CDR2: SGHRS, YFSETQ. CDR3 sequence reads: CASSLGVEQFF. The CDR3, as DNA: TGCGCCAGCAGCTTGGGAGTGGAGCAGTTCTTC.

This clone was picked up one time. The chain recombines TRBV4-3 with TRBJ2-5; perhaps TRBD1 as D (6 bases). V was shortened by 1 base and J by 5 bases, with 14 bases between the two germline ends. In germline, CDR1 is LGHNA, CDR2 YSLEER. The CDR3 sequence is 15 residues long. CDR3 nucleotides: TGCGCCAGCAGCCAAGTCACAGGGTCTTATGAGACCCAGTACTTC. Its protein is CASSQVTGSYETQYF.

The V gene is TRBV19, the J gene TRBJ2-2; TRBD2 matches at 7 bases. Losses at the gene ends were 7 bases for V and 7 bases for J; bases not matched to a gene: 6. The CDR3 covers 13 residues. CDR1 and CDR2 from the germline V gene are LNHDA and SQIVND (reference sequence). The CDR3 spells CASNPGGVGELFF. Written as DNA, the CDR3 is TGTGCCAGTAATCCGGGAGGCGTCGGGGAGCTGTTTTTT.